A single sample is the source of the 9 T cell receptor beta chains below, sequenced in a study of shared T cell receptors in the human thymus. Using immunoSEQ multiplex PCR, the repertoire was profiled, and TCRdb retains in-frame clones only, with some absent. This sample yields approximately 760,000 clones, of which 70% to 90% are seen a single time; more than 0.01% belongs to the top ten. These same records also appear under a second study, on human thymus T cells.

The sequencing sample was made of thymocytes. These receptors came from a girl in the first two years of life with a congenital heart defect.

This chain connects TRBV9 to TRBJ1-2; D remains unclear. Looked up from germline, CDR1 is SGDLS and CDR2 is YYNGEE. V gave up 3 bases and J gave up 4 bases, with 10 bases separating them. The CDR3 contains 13 residues. CDR3 residues: CASSATEGYGYTF. The CDR3 DNA reads TGTGCCAGCAGCGCGACCGAGGGCTATGGCTACACCTTC.

This clone turned up a few times. DNA of the CDR3: TGTGCCAGCAGCCATCTGGACAGGGAAGGCAGCACAGATACGCAGTATTTT. Protein sequence: CASSHLDREGSTDTQYF. The V gene is TRBV14, the J gene TRBJ2-3, with 8 bases that match TRBD1. This CDR3 has 17 residues. The germline V gene has CDR1 SGHDN and CDR2 FVKESK. V gave up 3 bases and J gave up 0 bases; unmatched junction bases: 8.

The J gene is TRBJ1-2, the V gene TRBV7-2, with unresolved D. CDR3 size: 13 residues. V was clipped by 0 bases and J by 3 bases, with 5 bases between them. The germline CDR1 and CDR2 sequences are SGHTA and FQGNSA. The CDR3: CASSLATYYGYTF. CDR3 DNA sequence: TGTGCCAGCAGCTTAGCGACATACTATGGCTACACCTTC.

The chain has TRBV6-5 and TRBJ2-1, with D tentatively TRBD2 (5 bases). The CDR3 loop spans 14 amino acids. V lost 4 bases to trimming and J lost 6 bases, with 13 bases between them. Germline V gene lookup returns CDR1 MNHEY and CDR2 SVGAGI. CDR3 in DNA: TGTGCCAGCAGTTTCGGGGTAGGACGCAATGAGCAGTTCTTC. Protein sequence: CASSFGVGRNEQFF.

The chain couples TRBV6-1 to TRBJ1-6; TRBD1 matches 7 bases. The CDR3 contains 15 residues. Losses at the gene ends were 6 bases for V and 9 bases for J; bases not matched to a gene: 11. Germline V gene data show CDR1 as MNHNS and CDR2 as SASEGT. The CDR3 region has the DNA TGTGCCAGCAGCCCCAGGGGGTGGAGGGGTTCACCCCTCCACTTT. Translation: CASSPRGWRGSPLHF.

This clone has only a few counts. The rearrangement links TRBV9 to TRBJ2-1, with 9 positions matching TRBD1. Trimming took 3 bases from V and 6 from J; bases not matched to a gene: 19. The CDR3 is made up of 19 amino acids. Germline V gene data show CDR1 as SGDLS and CDR2 as YYNGEE. The CDR3 reads CASSATGTGRGLTFNEQFF. The CDR3 region has the DNA TGTGCCAGCAGCGCCACCGGGACAGGGAGGGGCTTGACCTTCAATGAGCAGTTCTTC.

The genes are TRBV19 and TRBJ1-6, with a tentative D call TRBD1 (6 bases). V lost 4 bases to trimming and J lost 9 bases, with 16 bases between them. This CDR3 has 15 amino acids. Germline lookup yields CDR1 LNHDA and CDR2 SQIVND (reference sequence). CDR3 bases: TGTGCCAGTAGTACCTCACCCACAGGGAGTTCACCCCTCCACTTT. It yields the protein CASSTSPTGSSPLHF.

The chain is built from TRBV27 and TRBJ1-3; 7 bases are shared with TRBD1. The ends lost 6 bases at V and 2 bases at J; junction bases unmatched: 10. The CDR3 is 16 residues long. Germline V gives CDR1 MNHEY, CDR2 SMNVEV (reference sequence). The CDR3 DNA follows: TGTGCCAGCAGGAGACAGGGTCCGGGGGCTGGAAACACCATATATTTT. This codes for CASRRQGPGAGNTIYF.

The chain carries TRBV11-2 and TRBJ1-1; D unresolved. Germline CDR1 SGHAT, CDR2 FQNNGV. Trimming shortened V by 0 bases and J by 6 bases, and 20 bases separated the two germline ends. The CDR3 spans 17 residues. The CDR3 DNA reads TGTGCCAGCAGCTTAGATGCGGGTGAAGGGTCAGGCCCTGAAGCTTTCTTT. Amino acids: CASSLDAGEGSGPEAFF.